This T cell receptor (beta chain) came from a study of T cells in Graves' hyperthyroidism and ophthalmopathy. Across the study: Peripheral blood draws took place at initial diagnosis, ahead of any treatment. Broader study findings: Blood also carried most thyroid clonotypes expanded above 0.001.

A note on this clonotype: No antigen is known for it.

Amplified TCR beta CDR3 regions derived from RNA transcripts. The HTBI primer set served for first-round RT-PCR of the TCR CDR3. MiXCR, run by TCRdb on the multiplex PCR reads, gives a single entry per CDR3 protein. The sample consists of about 610,000 distinct CDR3 sequences, under 15% of them appearing once. The CDR3 totals 16 residues. Looked up from germline, CDR1 is LGHDT and CDR2 is YNNKEL (reference sequence). Trimming removed 1 base from V and 1 base from J, with 10 bases in between. Uncontrolled infection, other autoimmune disease, pregnancy or lactation disqualified patients from enrolment. The authors took PBMCs from 10 ml fresh peripheral blood.

This rearrangement joins TRBV3-1 to TRBJ2-2; no clear D. The TCR comes from a woman between 40 and 50 years old with Graves' ophthalmopathy. The sequencing sample was made of blood. The DNA of the CDR3 is TGTGCCAGCAGCCAAGGGATCGAGCGGAACACCGGGGAGCTGTTTTTT. Protein product: CASSQGIERNTGELFF.